These 4 T cell receptor beta chains originate from one sample sequenced in a study of cytomegalovirus exposure and HLA in healthy donors. Vbeta (60) and Jbeta (13) primers were used in the PCR. The repertoire was sequenced with immunoSEQ multiplex PCR; TCRdb's copy has only in-frame clones and lacks some. The table includes some 150,000 clones, roughly four fifths detected once. The specimen was PBMCs. These receptor sequences come from a young man in good health and CMV-seropositive.

The gene calls are TRBV27 and TRBJ2-7; 7 nucleotides align to TRBD2. In germline, CDR1 is MNHEY, CDR2 SMNVEV (reference sequence). CDR3 length: 12 residues. V shed 6 bases, J shed 4 bases, and the junction held 3 bases outside the gene matches. The CDR3 coding sequence is TGTGCCAGCAGGGGGGGGAATTACGAGCAGTACTTC. This gives the protein CASRGGNYEQYF.

This clone showed up just once. The chain recombines TRBV29-1 with TRBJ2-1, with a weak D call TRBD1 (5 bases). CDR3 size: 13 residues. V lost 4 bases and J 6 bases, leaving 13 bases between the germline ends. Germline CDR1 reads SQVTM; CDR2 reads ANQGSEA. CDR3 DNA sequence: TGCAGCGTTGCGCTAGGGGTGGGCAATGAGCAGTTCTTC. This gives the protein CSVALGVGNEQFF.

The J gene is TRBJ2-3, the V gene TRBV11-2; TRBD1 matches 8 bases. Germline CDR1 is SGHAT and CDR2 is FQNNGV. With V trimmed by 9 bases and J by 6 bases, 17 bases remained unmatched. CDR3 length: 16 residues. DNA of the CDR3: TGTGCCAGTAGGAGAGGACAGGGACGAAGTAGGGATACGCAGTATTTT. Its protein product is CASRRGQGRSRDTQYF.

V is TRBV18 and J is TRBJ1-3; D not certain. CDR3 size: 16 residues. The V gene's germline CDR1 is KGHSH and CDR2 LQKENI. V was clipped by 6 bases and J by 9 bases, with 24 bases between them. The chain's CDR3 is CASSGDLSTLVGTIYF. CDR3 sequence (DNA): TGTGCCAGCTCCGGGGATCTTTCCACTCTAGTTGGCACCATATATTTT.